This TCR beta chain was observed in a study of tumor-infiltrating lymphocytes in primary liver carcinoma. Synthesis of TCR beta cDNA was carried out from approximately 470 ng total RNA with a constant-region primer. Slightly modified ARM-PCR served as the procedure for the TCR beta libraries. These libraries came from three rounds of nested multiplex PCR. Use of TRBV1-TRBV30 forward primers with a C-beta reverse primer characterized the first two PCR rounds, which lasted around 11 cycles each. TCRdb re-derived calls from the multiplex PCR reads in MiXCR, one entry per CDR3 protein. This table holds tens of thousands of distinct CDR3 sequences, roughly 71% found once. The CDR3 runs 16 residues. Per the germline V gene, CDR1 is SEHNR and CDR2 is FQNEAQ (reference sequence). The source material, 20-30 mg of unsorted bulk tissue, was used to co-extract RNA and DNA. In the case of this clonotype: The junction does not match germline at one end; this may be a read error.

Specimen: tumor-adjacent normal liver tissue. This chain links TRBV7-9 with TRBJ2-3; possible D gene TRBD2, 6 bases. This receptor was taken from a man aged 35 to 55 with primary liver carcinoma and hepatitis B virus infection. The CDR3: CASSSKPGLNTGTQYF. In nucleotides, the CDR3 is TGTGCCAGCAGCTCCAAACCGGGACTCAATACAGGTACGCAGTATTTT.